The 19 T cell receptor beta chains presented below share a single source sample, sequenced in a study of T-cell memory formation after mild COVID-19. Using its own MiXCR run on the 5' RACE reads, TCRdb lists one record per CDR3 protein. The sample shows under 400,000 distinct CDR3 sequences, 20% to 25% of them seen only once. Material: PBMCs or a T cell subset sorted from them (not recorded which). The receptors shown here come from an adult woman who had mild COVID-19 (a few samples of this study predate the infection). Cell type and time point are not known.

The V gene is TRBV20-1, the J gene TRBJ1-1; no definite D call. Germline V gives CDR1 DFQATT, CDR2 SNEGSKA (reference sequence). The CDR3 spans 11 residues. V was clipped by 6 bases and J by 11 bases, with 16 bases between them. The CDR3 protein is CSAAPQTVAFF. The CDR3 nucleotides read TGCAGTGCCGCCCCCCAGACGGTGGCTTTCTTT.

This clonotype was recorded a few times. The genes are TRBV24-1 and TRBJ2-5, with 7 bases matching TRBD2. Germline assignment: CDR1 KGHDR and CDR2 SFDVKD. Trimming took 4 bases from V and 2 from J; bases not matched to a gene: 9. CDR3 length: 16 residues. CDR3 sequence (DNA): TGTGCCACCAGTGAACGAGGGACTACGGGGCAAGAGACCCAGTACTTC. Translating gives CATSERGTTGQETQYF.

The rearrangement uses TRBV14 and TRBJ2-7; possibly TRBD1 for D (6 bases). Trimming pared 0 bases from V and 0 bases from J, leaving 15 bases between. Per the germline V gene, CDR1 is SGHDN and CDR2 is FVKESK. The CDR3 is made up of 17 amino acids. For the CDR3, the DNA is TGTGCCAGCAGCCAAGAGTTAAGGGGGTCTAGCTCCTACGAGCAGTACTTC. Translation gives CASSQELRGSSSYEQYF.

The chain employs TRBV29-1 and TRBJ2-7; perhaps D is TRBD1 or TRBD2 (7 bases each). The V end was cut by 6 bases, the J end by 0 bases, with 12 bases between. The CDR3 consists of 13 residues. CDR1 and CDR2 (germline): SQVTM, ANQGSEA. CDR3 bases: TGCAGCGTAGGGAGGGGGCTCTCCTACGAGCAGTACTTC. It yields the protein CSVGRGLSYEQYF.

The V and J genes are TRBV20-1 and TRBJ1-2, with D possibly TRBD1 on 6 matching bases. The CDR3 extends over 14 amino acids. Trimming cost V 6 bases and J 3 bases, with 17 bases left between them. Germline CDR1 reads DFQATT; CDR2 reads SNEGSKA (reference sequence). The CDR3 DNA sequence: TGCAGTGCGATTAGACAGGCGGGGTACTATGGCTACACCTTC. Protein product: CSAIRQAGYYGYTF.

The rearrangement joins TRBV3-1 to TRBJ1-6; D ambiguous. Deletions cut 0 bases from V and 11 bases from J, with 17 bases between. Germline CDR1 is LGHDT and CDR2 is YNNKEL (reference sequence). This CDR3 is 16 amino acids long. The CDR3 loop reads CASSQDRIERIPPLHF. CDR3 DNA sequence: TGTGCCAGCAGCCAAGATAGGATTGAGAGGATCCCACCCCTCCACTTT. Based on the CDR3 plus reference TRBV3-1 and TRBJ1-6, the full variable domain is DTAVSQTPKYLVTQMGNDKSIKCEQNLGHDTMYWYKQDSKKFLKIMFSYNNKELIINETVPNRFSPKSPDKAHLNLHINSLELGDSAVYFCASSQDRIERIPPLHFGNGTRLTVT.

The chain has TRBV28 and TRBJ2-5; 9 nucleotides align to TRBD1. CDR1 and CDR2 (germline): MDHEN, SYDVKM. This CDR3 has 15 amino acids. The V and J ends lost 4 bases and 3 bases, in that order; junction bases with no gene match: 6. This CDR3 reads CASSSSGTGKETQYF. CDR3 DNA: TGTGCCAGCAGTTCCTCCGGGACAGGGAAAGAGACCCAGTACTTC.

As regards this clonotype: One junction end disagrees with the germline gene, perhaps due to a read error. The chain has TRBV5-4 and TRBJ1-2; D may be TRBD1 (5 bases). The germline V gene has CDR1 SGHNT and CDR2 YYREEE (reference sequence). This CDR3 is built from 16 residues. The CDR3 is CASSFMTEGPNYGYTF. CDR3 DNA: TGTGCCAGCAGCTTTATGACGGAGGGACCTAACTATGGCTACACATTC.

This clonotype was counted between two and nine times. V is TRBV14 and J is TRBJ1-2, with D unresolved. V lost 1 base and J lost 4, with 25 bases in between. Germline assignment: CDR1 SGHDN and CDR2 FVKESK. This CDR3 is 19 amino acids long. CDR3 coding DNA: TGTGCCAGCAGCCAAGTCACCAGGATGAACCCCCGCGGTGGCTATGGCTACACCTTC. Encoded protein: CASSQVTRMNPRGGYGYTF. Combining the CDR3 with reference TRBV14 and TRBJ1-2 gives the whole variable domain EAGVTQFPSHSVIEKGQTVTLRCDPISGHDNLYWYRRVMGKEIKFLLHFVKESKQDESGMPNNRFLAERTGGTYSTLKVQPAELEDSGVYFCASSQVTRMNPRGGYGYTFGSGTRLTVV.

This clonotype was counted ten times or more. The J gene is TRBJ2-7, the V gene TRBV7-6; TRBD2 is a possible D gene (6 bases). Trimming stripped 1 base from V and 5 bases from J, with 12 bases between. CDR3 size: 14 residues. Germline CDR1 SGHVS, CDR2 FNYEAQ. CDR3 amino acids: CASSLGLAGHEQYF. In DNA, the CDR3 is TGTGCCAGCAGCTTAGGCCTGGCGGGACACGAGCAGTACTTC.

The V gene is TRBV9, the J gene TRBJ2-1, with D unclear. The V end lost 0 bases, the J end lost 3 bases, and 4 bases lay between the germline ends. CDR1 and CDR2 from the germline V gene are SGDLS and YYNGEE. The CDR3 has 13 residues. The CDR3 DNA follows: TGTGCCAGCAGCGTAGTTGACTACAATGAGCAGTTCTTC. Translated: CASSVVDYNEQFF.

This clonotype was observed a handful of times. J is TRBJ2-1 and V is TRBV5-1; D ambiguous. In germline, CDR1 is SGHRS, CDR2 YFSETQ. The CDR3 runs 15 residues. Deletions cut 4 bases from V and 4 bases from J, with 15 bases between. The CDR3 loop is CASSPSLMNYNEQFF. As DNA, the CDR3 is TGCGCCAGCAGCCCGTCTTTGATGAATTACAATGAGCAGTTCTTC. Full variable domain (missing parts from reference TRBV5-1 and TRBJ2-1): KAGVTQTPRYLIKTRGQQVTLSCSPISGHRSVSWYQQTPGQGLQFLFEYFSETQRNKGNFPGRFSGRQFSNSRSEMNVSTLELGDSALYLCASSPSLMNYNEQFFGPGTRLTVL.

CDR3 loop: CASSHPGQINSPLHF. In DNA form, the CDR3 reads TGTGCCAGCAGCCACCCGGGACAGATTAATTCACCCCTCCACTTT. V and J are TRBV4-2 and TRBJ1-6; 7 bases fit TRBD1. There are 15 residues in the CDR3. The trim removed 3 bases at V and 6 bases at J, leaving 5 bases unmatched. In germline, CDR1 is LGHNA, CDR2 YNFKEQ.

This clonotype was counted ten times or more. CDR3 sequence reads: CASSPDSQETQYF. The CDR3 nucleotides are TGCGCCAGCAGCCCGGACAGCCAAGAGACCCAGTACTTC. The chain joins TRBV5-1 to TRBJ2-5, with D possibly TRBD1 on 6 matching bases. Trimming cost V 4 bases and J 1 base, with 8 bases left between them. Germline V lookup: CDR1 SGHRS, CDR2 YFSETQ. The CDR3 sequence is 13 residues long.

This clonotype was observed many times. The rearrangement uses TRBV9 and TRBJ2-2; no clear D. Trimming cost V 0 bases and J 0 bases, with 3 bases left between them. CDR3 length: 14 residues. CDR1 and CDR2 from the germline V gene are SGDLS and YYNGEE. The CDR3 loop is CASSVGPNTGELFF. The CDR3 DNA reads as TGTGCCAGCAGCGTAGGACCGAACACCGGGGAGCTGTTTTTT.

In its sample, this clonotype was seen a few times. The chain carries TRBV5-1 and TRBJ2-6; D remains unclear. Looked up from germline, CDR1 is SGHRS and CDR2 is YFSETQ. The CDR3 covers 18 residues. V was pared by 5 bases and J by 0 bases, with 18 bases between. Written as DNA, the CDR3 is TGCGCCAGCAGGGTAGTGGGAATCACCTACTCTGGGGCCAACGTCCTGACTTTC. Its translation: CASRVVGITYSGANVLTF.

This clonotype showed up just a few times. This chain links TRBV7-2 with TRBJ2-3; D unclear. Deletions cut 1 base from V and 2 bases from J, with 10 bases between. CDR1 and CDR2 (germline): SGHTA, FQGNSA. The CDR3 is 15 amino acids. CDR3 nucleotide sequence: TGTGCCAGCAGCTTAGAGGCCTTTGCCACAGATACGCAGTATTTT. As protein: CASSLEAFATDTQYF.

This clonotype was detected a few times. For the CDR3, the DNA is TGTGCCAGCAGCTTCGAACTGGGGGAGCTGTTTTTT. Translating gives CASSFELGELFF. The gene calls are TRBV11-2 and TRBJ2-2; D is unresolved. This CDR3 has 12 residues. Germline-derived CDR1 and CDR2 are SGHAT and FQNNGV. Trimming removed 3 bases from V and 8 bases from J, with 7 bases in between.

The chain employs TRBV20-1 and TRBJ2-1; possibly TRBD2 for D (6 bases). Germline loops: CDR1 DFQATT, CDR2 SNEGSKA (reference sequence). Trimming pared 4 bases from V and 4 bases from J, leaving 17 bases between. The CDR3 loop spans 15 amino acids. CDR3 sequence (DNA): TGCAGTGCTACCGCGACTATGCGGGGTTACAATGAGCAGTTCTTC. It yields the protein CSATATMRGYNEQFF.